This T cell receptor (beta chain) was observed in a study of blood T cells in healthy people across ages. For every donor, a draw yielded 9.5 to 10 milliliters of peripheral blood. Per sample, extraction of total RNA gave at least 5.5 micrograms in every case. Primed by a sample-barcoded 5' primer and a J-beta primer mix, a second PCR proceeded for 7 to 11 cycles. TCRdb passed the 5' RACE reads through MiXCR, listing each CDR3 protein once. The data show some 760,000 distinct CDR3 sequences, 20% to 25% seen once. These data were likewise used in another study, on T cells of mothers and their children. In that study: Overlap measured in related mother-child pairs was slightly, non-significantly higher than in unrelated pairs.

The receptor was isolated from a boy between 10 and 17 years old in good health. The sample comprised blood.

CDR3 in DNA: TGTGCCAGCACTGGCGGGCACACAGATACGCAGTATTTT. Residues: CASTGGHTDTQYF. This chain joins TRBV27 and TRBJ2-3; D might be TRBD2 (5 bases). Per germline, CDR1 MNHEY and CDR2 SMNVEV (reference sequence). CDR3 size: 13 residues. V shed 7 bases and J shed 2 bases, with 10 bases lying between them.